This T cell receptor (beta chain) was sequenced during a study of blood T cell repertoires in COVID-19. The overall study: Sources were T cells, B-cell-depleted T cells, or PBMCs; the material itself was cDNA or gDNA.

Looked up from germline, CDR1 is MNHNS and CDR2 is SASEGT. The CDR3 extends over 16 amino acids. V lost 3 bases and J lost 1; bases outside the gene matches: 4. The method was immunoSEQ multiplex PCR; TCRdb's version includes in-frame clones alone and lacks a portion of them. The table shows tens of thousands of clones, with approximately 89% occurring only once. Sequenced sample: peripheral blood. This clonotype originated in a middle-aged man with acute or convalescent COVID-19. J is TRBJ1-1 and V is TRBV6-1; 11 nucleotides align to TRBD1. The CDR3 loop reads CASSEEDRGQNTEAFF. CDR3 in DNA: TGTGCCAGCAGTGAGGAGGACAGGGGGCAGAACACTGAAGCTTTCTTT.